One and the same sample provided the 13 T cell receptor beta chains below, sequenced in a study of cytomegalovirus exposure and HLA in healthy donors (dated by TCRdb to 2017 to 2019). The method behind the library was the immunoSEQ multiplex PCR assay. A mixture of 60 forward primers for TCR Vbeta segments and 13 reverse primers for TCR Jbeta segments was used in the multiplex PCR. The immuneACCESS repertoire file appears here via TCRdb, limited to in-frame rearrangements. These files lack a portion of the clones; in checked studies, under half of the deficit traces to unresolved V genes, and the cause of the others is not known. In this sample the table shows around 50,000 clones, around three quarters of which occur a single time. The ten most abundant clones make up about 22% of the sample. Sequences were obtained from PBMCs. The receptors shown here come from a woman between 45 and 60 years old in good health and CMV-seropositive.

This clone appeared a single time. This sequence joins TRBV28 and TRBJ2-3; tentatively, D is TRBD2 (7 bases). Between the trimmed V and J ends, which lost 5 bases and 4 bases, there was a span of 25 bases. The germline V gene encodes CDR1 MDHEN and CDR2 SYDVKM. The CDR3 has 18 amino acids. This CDR3 is CASSGGVGETSPADTQYF. As DNA, the CDR3 is TGTGCCAGCAGTGGGGGCGTGGGGGAGACTAGCCCGGCAGATACGCAGTATTTT.

V is TRBV7-7 and J is TRBJ2-5, with D perhaps matching TRBD2 (6 bases). The CDR3 runs 17 residues. Germline V CDR1 and CDR2: SSHAT, FNYEAQ (reference sequence). V lost 4 bases to trimming and J lost 3 bases, with 21 bases between them. The CDR3 nucleotides are TGTGCCAGCAGCTGGGGGGATTTCGGTGCCGTAGAAGAGACCCAGTACTTC. Protein: CASSWGDFGAVEETQYF.

V and J are TRBV10-1 and TRBJ2-5, with a possible D match to TRBD1 (6 bases). This CDR3 region has 13 residues. CDR1 is WNHNN and CDR2 is SYGVQD in the germline V gene (reference sequence). V was clipped by 11 bases and J by 1 base, with 14 bases between them. Here the CDR3 DNA reads TGCGCCGGGAAAAGGGGGTGCCAAGAGACCCAGTACTTC. The encoded protein is CAGKRGCQETQYF.

The J gene is TRBJ2-7, the V gene TRBV2; 11 positions match TRBD1. Germline V gene sequence: CDR1 SNHLY, CDR2 FYNNEI. V lost 4 bases to trimming and J lost 2 bases; unmatched junction nucleotides: 4. The CDR3 spans 15 residues. In DNA, the CDR3 is TGTGCCAGCAGTGTCCCGGGACAGGGGGCCTACGAGCAGTACTTC. It yields the protein CASSVPGQGAYEQYF.

This clone has more than one count but fewer than ten. Within the sample, other DNA sequences also encode this same CDR3. The chain uses TRBV6-1 and TRBJ1-5, with D possibly matching TRBD1 (5 bases). The CDR3 is made up of 14 amino acids. The V end was cut by 6 bases, the J end by 0 bases, with 9 bases between. CDR1 is MNHNS and CDR2 is SASEGT in the germline V gene. The CDR3 DNA reads TGTGCCAGCAGCAGAGACAGTAGCAATCAGCCCCAGCATTTT. It codes for CASSRDSSNQPQHF.

This chain connects TRBV2 to TRBJ2-2; D unclear. Germline V gene data show CDR1 as SNHLY and CDR2 as FYNNEI. The CDR3 runs to 13 residues. With 7 bases removed from V and 5 bases from J, the gap between germline ends came to 11 bases. CDR3: CASTPGRTGELFF. The DNA for the CDR3 is TGTGCCAGCACCCCAGGCCGAACCGGGGAGCTGTTTTTT.

The rearrangement joins TRBV4-2 to TRBJ2-3, with 14 bases lining up with TRBD2. The CDR3 contains 16 residues. The germline V gene has CDR1 LGHNA and CDR2 YNFKEQ. V trimming: 2 bases; J trimming: 6 bases; junction bases outside the gene matches: 4. CDR3 residues: CASSQPTSGGADTQYF. The DNA for the CDR3 is TGTGCCAGCAGCCAACCGACTAGCGGGGGGGCTGATACGCAGTATTTT.

The chain joins TRBV6-4 to TRBJ2-4; the match to TRBD2 covers 9 bases. The J segment lost 0 bases and the V segment lost 4 bases, leaving 10 bases of the junction unmatched. Germline V gene sequence: CDR1 MRHNA, CDR2 SNTAGT. The CDR3 is 18 residues long. The CDR3 here is CASSVLGGGGAAKNIQYF. In DNA, the CDR3 is TGTGCCAGCAGTGTTCTCGGGGGCGGGGGGGCAGCCAAAAACATTCAGTACTTC.

This CDR3 is CASSSPGLAGGNEQFF. CDR3 in DNA: TGTGCCAGCAGCTCGCCGGGACTAGCGGGGGGTAATGAGCAGTTCTTC. The chain employs TRBV7-2 and TRBJ2-1; TRBD2 matches 15 bases. Looked up from germline, CDR1 is SGHTA and CDR2 is FQGNSA. The CDR3 consists of 16 residues. V lost 4 bases to trimming and J lost 7 bases; unmatched junction nucleotides: 5.

The rearrangement joins TRBV27 to TRBJ1-2, with TRBD1 as a possible D gene (6 bases). This CDR3 spans 15 amino acids. V was shortened by 5 bases and J by 8 bases, with 21 bases between the two germline ends. Germline CDR1 is MNHEY and CDR2 is SMNVEV (reference sequence). The CDR3 protein is CASSLLSGDGKGYTF. The CDR3 nucleotides are TGTGCCAGCAGTCTCCTCTCAGGGGATGGAAAGGGCTACACCTTC.

V gene TRBV15 combines with J gene TRBJ2-7, with TRBD1 as a possible D gene (6 bases). CDR3 size: 14 residues. Germline V gene sequence: CDR1 LNHNV, CDR2 YYDKDF (reference sequence). V lost 3 bases, J lost 2 bases, and 11 bases lay in between. This CDR3 is CATSRPGQPYEQYF. Here the CDR3 DNA reads TGTGCCACCAGCAGGCCTGGACAGCCCTACGAGCAGTACTTC.

The chain couples TRBV9 to TRBJ2-2, with a possible D match to TRBD2 (6 bases). This CDR3 is 17 amino acids long. From germline, CDR1 is SGDLS and CDR2 YYNGEE. V shed 0 bases and J shed 6 bases, with 18 bases lying between them. CDR3 DNA sequence: TGTGCCAGCAGCGTAGTTGCGGGGCCGCCGGTCTCCGGGGAGCTGTTTTTT. It yields the protein CASSVVAGPPVSGELFF. Together with reference TRBV9 and TRBJ2-2, the CDR3 gives the full variable domain: DSGVTQTPKHLITATGQRVTLRCSPRSGDLSVYWYQQSLDQGLQFLIQYYNGEERAKGNILERFSAQQFPDLHSELNLSSLELGDSALYFCASSVVAGPPVSGELFFGEGSRLTVL.

The CDR3 DNA sequence: TGTGCCATCAGTGAGGACACAGGGAATGAGCAGTTCTTC. Protein sequence: CAISEDTGNEQFF. The chain is built from TRBV10-3 and TRBJ2-1, with D possibly TRBD1 on 6 matching bases. The CDR3 spans 13 residues. Germline CDR1 is ENHRY and CDR2 is SYGVKD. Trimming removed 2 bases from V and 7 bases from J, with 9 bases in between.